This TCR beta chain is drawn from a study of blood T cell repertoires in COVID-19 (dated by TCRdb to the early 2020s). Study-wide context: Samples covering the acute and convalescent phases of COVID-19 were provided by collaborators in the United States, Italy and Spain. The prospective study material was composed of cDNA or gDNA derived from T cells, B-cell-depleted T cells, or PBMCs. Deeply sampled blood TCRbeta repertoires from subjects exposed to, actively infected with, or recovered from COVID-19 were included in the dataset. The repertoires were made available in a free public database intended to serve as a resource for research on the immune response to SARS-CoV-2. Samples were obtained from the ongoing ImmuneRACE study (first 160 participants) and from 1,254 subjects provided by 6 global collaborators. Sample metadata almost always included a de-identified subject ID, COVID-19 status, age in years and sex. Where available, HLA class I and class II types were obtained from metadata supplied by the sample provider rather than from assay-based typing. The study at large found these results: Clinical and demographic metadata were provided uncurated, with the amount varying by source and participant.

Points on this clone: What antigen it recognizes has not been identified. The record has no base qualities; no much larger clone is one base away.

In the prospective study, participants were about 18 to 95 years old, resided in fewer than 25 geographic areas of the United States, and were enrolled through a virtual design. In the prospective study, participants were assigned to cohorts based on the clinical history participants reported in a screening survey and a study questionnaire. Exposed participants had been in contact with someone with a PCR-confirmed or clinician-diagnosed COVID-19 case within 2 weeks of study entry. Mobile phlebotomists in the prospective study collected whole blood, serum and a nasopharyngeal or oropharyngeal swab from every participant. Over a roughly two-month period, participants in the prospective study had the option of providing additional blood draws and questionnaires. Prospective study blood samples were shipped either frozen or at room temperature before DNA extraction. TCRbeta CDR3 regions were amplified from genomic DNA by means of the immunoSEQ Assay, a bias-controlled multiplex PCR. As for the original processing: The number of nucleated cells in each sample was estimated by amplification of reference gene primers within the assay. To quantify the absolute abundance of each unique TCRbeta CDR3 rearrangement, sequence reads were collapsed and filtered. For each sample, productive Simpson clonality was calculated as the square root of Simpson's diversity index over productive rearrangements. The table comes from immuneACCESS by way of TCRdb, which keeps in-frame sequences with V and J called. Part of the clones is missing from these tables; in studies checked, under half for an unresolved V gene and the rest for unknown reasons. Clonal size and the V and J genes are those of that table, whereas D and trimming came from the DNA. The sample table lists a few hundred thousand clones, roughly 92% of them with a count of one. The top ten hold roughly 0.9% of the sample.

The V end gives up 5 bases and the J end 8 bases, leaving 6 bases in the junction not matched to a gene. The CDR3, cysteine through phenylalanine, is 13 amino acids long. This entry keeps only the CDR3 DNA: 39 bases, framed from base 1. The sequenced sample consisted of PBMCs or T cells enriched from blood (not recorded which). The rearranged segments are TRBV12-3 or TRBV12-4 and TRBJ1-2; TRBD1 aligns with 9 central bases. The source is a woman aged 40 to 55 who had been exposed to COVID-19. Here the CDR3 is given as CASSPGQGPGYTF. The nucleotides read TGTGCCAGCAGTCCGGGACAGGGCCCCGGCTACACCTTC.